At least ten counts were recorded for the clone carrying this TCR beta chain. Germline values: CDR1 LGHDT, CDR2 YNNKEL (reference sequence). V lost 5 bases to trimming and J lost 3 bases; unmatched junction nucleotides: 18. This CDR3 comprises 20 residues. The source of the sample is a study of T-cell reconstitution after alpha-beta-depleted transplantation in children. Researchers prepared the TCRbeta library using unique molecular identifiers, the study reports. TCRdb analysed the PCR reads with MiXCR anew, one entry per CDR3 protein. The table shows 400,000 to 550,000 distinct CDR3 sequences, with over 9.5% occurring only once.

This chain links TRBV3-1 with TRBJ2-1; the match to TRBD1 covers 11 bases. The sequenced sample was PBMCs, obtained before TCRalphabeta/CD19-depleted stem cell transplant. This receptor was obtained from a child aged 2-15 years with inherited bone marrow failure, due to receive a stem cell transplant. The CDR3 is CASSTRTGGAPNYYYNEQFF. The CDR3, as DNA: TGTGCCAGCAGCACCCGGACAGGGGGCGCTCCGAACTACTACTACAATGAGCAGTTCTTC.